These 18 T cell receptor beta chains originate from one sample sequenced in a study of early T cells in non-severe SARS-CoV-2 infection. TCRdb reprocessed the 5' RACE reads with MiXCR, giving one entry per CDR3 protein. The repertoire holds about 71,000 distinct CDR3 sequences, under 15% seen once, with around 2.9% in the top ten. Sequencing was performed on whole blood, taken at baseline. The receptor source for this set is an adult who was a healthcare worker with PCR-confirmed SARS-CoV-2 infection or an uninfected control (not recorded which).

The chain couples TRBV5-1 to TRBJ1-5; no clear D. Germline CDR1 and CDR2: SGHRS and YFSETQ. The germline V and J ends were trimmed by 0 bases and 1 base, with 8 bases remaining between them. The CDR3 has 15 amino acids. CDR3 in amino acids: CASSLDWRSNQPQHF. The DNA for the CDR3 is TGCGCCAGCAGCTTGGATTGGAGAAGCAATCAGCCCCAGCATTTT.

This clonotype was detected many times. The chain couples TRBV21-1 to TRBJ1-5. TRBV21-1 is described as a pseudogene. This CDR3 is built from 17 residues. CDR3 in amino acids: CASVPNWRCVCNQPQHF. CDR3 bases: TGTGCCAGCGTACCGAACTGGAGGTGTGTTTGCAATCAGCCCCAGCATTTT.

Only a few counts were recorded for this clonotype. V and J are TRBV18 and TRBJ1-2; D unclear. Trimming removed 2 bases from V and 0 bases from J, with 7 bases in between. CDR3 size: 14 residues. Germline assignment: CDR1 KGHSH and CDR2 LQKENI. This CDR3 reads CASSPVLANYGYTF. CDR3 nucleotide sequence: TGTGCCAGCTCACCAGTACTCGCTAACTATGGCTACACCTTC.

The chain combines TRBV7-6 with TRBJ1-2; tentatively, D is TRBD1 (6 bases). The CDR3 covers 16 residues. The germline gives CDR1 SGHVS, CDR2 FNYEAQ. The V end lost 0 bases, the J end lost 0 bases, and 11 bases lay between the germline ends. This chain's CDR3 is CASSLAETGANYGYTF. The CDR3 region has the DNA TGTGCCAGCAGCTTAGCTGAGACAGGTGCTAACTATGGCTACACCTTC.

Of note for this clonotype: Its ends do not fully match the called genes, so a read error is possible. This chain connects TRBV19 to TRBJ2-5, with 8 bases matching TRBD2. This CDR3 is 14 amino acids long. Germline V CDR1 and CDR2: LNHDA, SQIVND (reference sequence). CDR3 sequence reads: CASSSALAEPPAFF. The CDR3 DNA sequence: TGTGCCAGTAGTTCAGCACTAGCGGAACCCCCTGCTTTCTTC.

Only a few counts were recorded for this clonotype. The gene calls are TRBV3-1 and TRBJ2-7, with 7 positions matching TRBD2. Germline CDR1 and CDR2: LGHDT and YNNKEL (reference sequence). Trimming cost V 1 base and J 7 bases; bases outside gene matches: 7. This CDR3 region has 14 residues. The CDR3 region has the DNA TGTGCCAGCAGCCAAGGAAAGAGGGGAGGGGAGCAGTACTTC. Protein: CASSQGKRGGEQYF.

This clonotype was observed a handful of times. The V call is TRBV20-1, the J call TRBJ1-1; D unclear. V was cut by 6 bases and J by 4 bases, with 15 bases left in between. This CDR3 is built from 13 residues. CDR1 and CDR2 from the germline V gene are DFQATT and SNEGSKA (reference sequence). CDR3 nucleotide sequence: TGCAGTGCCCCCCGGGAAGGAGGCACTGAAGCTTTCTTT. Protein product: CSAPREGGTEAFF.

There are many counts of this clonotype. The rearrangement links TRBV5-4 to TRBJ1-4; D is unresolved. V lost 5 bases, J lost 7 bases, and 12 bases lay in between. The germline V gene encodes CDR1 SGHNT and CDR2 YYREEE (reference sequence). The CDR3 spans 13 residues. CDR3 protein: CASRSLGGEKLFF. For the CDR3, the DNA is TGTGCCAGCAGATCATTGGGAGGTGAAAAACTGTTTTTT.

This clonotype was counted only a few times. The CDR3 here is CASSLQPSWAGELFF. CDR3 DNA sequence: TGTGCCAGCAGCTTACAACCTTCATGGGCCGGGGAGCTGTTTTTT. The gene calls are TRBV7-2 and TRBJ2-2; D unresolved. Germline V gene sequence: CDR1 SGHTA, CDR2 FQGNSA. The germline V and J ends were trimmed by 2 bases and 6 bases, with 13 bases remaining between them. The CDR3 runs 15 residues.

This clonotype was observed a handful of times. This chain joins TRBV20-1 and TRBJ1-1; TRBD1 agrees at 7 bases. V dropped 6 bases and J dropped 5; count of bases not matched to a gene: 18. From germline, CDR1 is DFQATT and CDR2 SNEGSKA (reference sequence). The CDR3 contains 16 residues. CDR3 in amino acids: CSAGRGPGGLDTEAFF. As DNA, the CDR3 is TGCAGTGCGGGAAGGGGTCCAGGGGGTTTAGATACTGAAGCTTTCTTT.

The V and J genes are TRBV7-9 and TRBJ2-3; no definite D call. The CDR3 is made up of 15 amino acids. Between the trimmed V and J ends, which lost 3 bases and 0 bases, there was a span of 10 bases. Germline assignment: CDR1 SEHNR and CDR2 FQNEAQ (reference sequence). The CDR3 sequence is CASSFVATSTDTQYF. In nucleotides, the CDR3 is TGTGCCAGCAGCTTCGTCGCAACTAGCACAGATACGCAGTATTTT. The full variable domain, rest sourced from reference TRBV7-9 and TRBJ2-3, is DTGVSQNPRHKITKRGQNVTFRCDPISEHNRLYWYRQTLGQGPEFLTYFQNEAQLEKSRLLSDRFSAERPKGSFSTLEIQRTEQGDSAMYLCASSFVATSTDTQYFGPGTRLTVL.

This clonotype was seen a few times. The chain couples TRBV18 to TRBJ2-5, with D perhaps TRBD1 (5 bases). Trimming pared 1 base from V and 3 bases from J, leaving 9 bases between. CDR1 is KGHSH and CDR2 is LQKENI in the germline V gene. The CDR3 totals 14 residues. The CDR3 spells CASSPQTAEETQYF. CDR3 DNA: TGTGCCAGCTCACCACAGACAGCAGAAGAGACCCAGTACTTC.

This chain uses TRBV14 with TRBJ2-5; 11 bases match TRBD2. The CDR3 spans 16 residues. The V gene end was trimmed by 0 bases and the J gene end by 5 bases; junction bases not matched to a gene: 5. Germline values: CDR1 SGHDN, CDR2 FVKESK. The CDR3 bases are TGTGCCAGCAGCCAAGAACTAGCGGGGGCTTGGGAGACCCAGTACTTC. This codes for CASSQELAGAWETQYF. The full variable domain, with the rest looked up from reference TRBV14 and TRBJ2-5, is EAGVTQFPSHSVIEKGQTVTLRCDPISGHDNLYWYRRVMGKEIKFLLHFVKESKQDESGMPNNRFLAERTGGTYSTLKVQPAELEDSGVYFCASSQELAGAWETQYFGPGTRLLVL.

This rearrangement joins TRBV5-6 to TRBJ1-4; D might be TRBD1 (5 bases). Per germline, CDR1 SGHDT and CDR2 YYEEEE. V gave up 0 bases and J gave up 5 bases, with 11 bases separating them. This CDR3 has 15 amino acids. The CDR3 is CASSLDWGRNEKLFF. The CDR3 DNA reads as TGTGCCAGCAGCTTGGATTGGGGGAGAAATGAAAAACTGTTTTTT.

This clonotype was counted between two and nine times. The chain links TRBV5-1 to TRBJ1-1; no clear D. The CDR3 length is 14 residues. The V end was cut by 4 bases, the J end by 0 bases, with 10 bases between. Germline V gene lookup returns CDR1 SGHRS and CDR2 YFSETQ. The CDR3: CASSTGLMNTEAFF. CDR3 sequence (DNA): TGCGCCAGCAGCACCGGGCTCATGAACACTGAAGCTTTCTTT.

A few counts support this clonotype. The chain employs TRBV18 and TRBJ2-7; tentative D call: TRBD1 (6 bases). Germline V gene lookup returns CDR1 KGHSH and CDR2 LQKENI. The CDR3 has 15 amino acids. The V end lost 3 bases, the J end lost 2 bases, and 14 bases lay between the germline ends. The CDR3 loop reads CASSPLGHLAYEQYF. The CDR3, as DNA: TGTGCCAGCTCACCTCTGGGACATCTCGCCTACGAGCAGTACTTC. Variable domain in full (rest from reference TRBV18 and TRBJ2-7): NAGVMQNPRHLVRRRGQEARLRCSPMKGHSHVYWYRQLPEEGLKFMVYLQKENIIDESGMPKERFSAEFPKEGPSILRIQQVVRGDSAAYFCASSPLGHLAYEQYFGPGTRLTVT.

This CDR3 reads CASRPRGNQPQHF. CDR3 sequence (DNA): TGTGCCAGCAGGCCCCGGGGCAATCAGCCCCAGCATTTT. The chain is built from TRBV6-5 and TRBJ1-5, with D hard to call. The CDR3 totals 13 residues. Trimming shortened V by 6 bases and J by 2 bases, and 8 bases separated the two germline ends. Germline V CDR1 and CDR2: MNHEY, SVGAGI.

The rearrangement uses TRBV29-1 and TRBJ2-1, with 14 bases identical to TRBD2. Per the germline V gene, CDR1 is SQVTM and CDR2 is ANQGSEA. Trimming at V came to 6 bases and at J to 6 bases, leaving 10 bases not matched to a gene. The CDR3 has 16 amino acids. The CDR3: CSVRPTSGGEGNEQFF. The CDR3 DNA reads TGCAGCGTCCGCCCGACTAGCGGGGGGGAGGGCAATGAGCAGTTCTTC.